This TCR beta chain is from a study of shared clonotypes between healthy human individuals. General study findings and limits: Sampling was confined to blood; repertoires within tissues likely differ. Memory subsets had estimated richness that was generally smaller than that of naive subsets.

CDR1 is LGHNA and CDR2 is YNFKEQ in the germline V gene. This CDR3 is built from 18 residues. Trimming took 3 bases from V and 10 from J; bases not matched to a gene: 13. Comments on this clone: What it binds is not known.

Only in-frame clones appear in the TCRdb table, and some are missing; sequencing was by immunoSEQ multiplex PCR. The repertoire includes roughly 2.1 million clones, 85% to 95% of them detected once, and about 1.8% sits in the top ten. CD45RO-negative CD8 cells positively selected for CCR7 made up the naive population, which excluded terminally differentiated effector memory CD45RA+ cells. Healthy and HIV-negative, the adult donors had no recent acute infections or vaccinations. The sequence derives from a man younger than 30 in good health. Some clones in this sample may be carry-over from other donors' samples. The source material was naive CD8+ T cells from PBMCs. This sequence joins TRBV4-2 and TRBJ2-1; TRBD2 agrees at 15 bases. CDR3: CASSQRPPGLAGGGEQFF. The DNA for the CDR3 is TGTGCCAGCAGCCAGCGACCTCCGGGACTAGCGGGAGGTGGCGAGCAGTTCTTC.